This T cell receptor beta chain was captured in a study of T cells in Graves' hyperthyroidism and ophthalmopathy. Whole-study results and caveats: From stable hyperthyroidism, ophthalmopathy was set apart by a 13 V-J model. Most thyroid clonotypes expanded above 0.001 were also detected in blood. Prediction of ophthalmopathy progression came a median roughly 6.7 months pre-onset.

Clinical symptoms, serum thyroxine and TRAb, thyroid ultrasound and orbital computed tomography together formed the diagnostic basis. The CDR3 spans 13 residues. CDR1 and CDR2 (germline): SGHKS, YYEKEE (reference sequence). Trimming took off 5 bases at V and 3 bases at J, with 11 bases between the two ends. Researchers amplified the TCR beta CDR3 regions from RNA transcripts. Initially, a first-round RT-PCR of the TCR CDR3 employed the HTBI primer set. MiXCR was run by TCRdb on the multiplex PCR reads, yielding one entry per CDR3 protein. The profile shows about 710,000 distinct CDR3 sequences, roughly 15% of them singletons. This clonotype was counted ten times or more. As yet, its antigen is unknown.

J is TRBJ2-5 and V is TRBV5-5; D uncertain. The receptor was derived from a man aged 18-30 years with Graves' hyperthyroidism. The sample taken for sequencing was blood. As DNA, the CDR3 is TGTGCCAGCAGTCGATCCAAGGAAGAGACCCAGTACTTC. It yields the protein CASSRSKEETQYF.